This T cell receptor beta chain was sequenced for a study of blood T cell repertoires in COVID-19. Some clones are missing from TCRdb's copy, which holds only in-frame ones; the method was immunoSEQ multiplex PCR. The table records about 59,000 clones, almost 80% of them present only once. V lost 9 bases to trimming and J lost 7 bases; unmatched junction nucleotides: 14. Germline V gene data show CDR1 as LNHDA and CDR2 as SQIVND (reference sequence). This CDR3 is 15 amino acids long. Sequencing input: peripheral blood. The sequence was collected from a man aged 60 to 75 with acute or convalescent COVID-19. The rearrangement joins TRBV19 to TRBJ1-4; 7 nucleotides align to TRBD1. Written as DNA, the CDR3 is TGTGCCAGCCGAAGGGGCGACAGGGTGGCTGAAAAACTGTTTTTT. Translated, it gives CASRRGDRVAEKLFF.